One T cell receptor (beta chain) is described in this entry. No antigen is known for it. These data originate in a study of beta chain features in type 1 diabetes. General study points: When cDNA is sequenced, cells with high TCR expression could be over-represented.

Expressed TCRB transcripts were sequenced after all isolated RNA was converted to cDNA. Measured with immunoSEQ multiplex PCR; TCRdb has only the in-frame clones, and not every one. Among hundreds of thousands of clones listed, 12% to 15% were seen once. The V gene's germline CDR1 is LNHDA and CDR2 SQIVND (reference sequence). This CDR3 is 13 amino acids long. The ends were cut back, 2 bases at V and 8 bases at J, with 12 bases in the middle. In all sorted populations, purity surpassed 95%. J is TRBJ1-2 and V is TRBV19; possibly TRBD1 for D (5 bases). The receptor was derived from a man aged 25 to 40 in good health. Material: central memory CD4+ T cells from blood. The CDR3 DNA follows: TGTGCCAGTAGTATATTAACAGGAAAAGGCTACACCTTC. It translates to CASSILTGKGYTF.